One sample yielded the 21 T cell receptor beta chains listed below, sequenced in a study of blood T cell repertoires in COVID-19. The method was immunoSEQ multiplex PCR; TCRdb's version includes in-frame clones alone and lacks a portion of them. The table lists just under 60,000 clones, more than 75% of them singletons, with 7.4% in the top ten. Sequencing was done on a sample of peripheral blood. Receptor source: a human donor with active COVID-19. The donor label of this sample is uncertain.

The genes are TRBV2 and TRBJ2-3, with 7 bases fitting TRBD2. The CDR3 consists of 12 residues. Germline CDR1 reads SNHLY; CDR2 reads FYNNEI. Trimming removed 6 bases from V and 10 bases from J; junction bases left unmatched: 7. The CDR3 protein is CASSPGLRAQYF. CDR3 nucleotide sequence: TGTGCCAGCAGCCCGGGACTACGGGCGCAGTATTTT.

The chain employs TRBV5-1 and TRBJ2-1, with 9 bases identical to TRBD2. The junction had 4 bases not matched to a gene; V was cut back by 1 base and J by 2 bases. The CDR3 contains 16 residues. CDR1 SGHRS and CDR2 YFSETQ come from the germline V gene. DNA for the CDR3: TGCGCCAGCAGCTTGAGGTCTAGCGGGGCCTACAATGAGCAGTTCTTC. As protein: CASSLRSSGAYNEQFF.

CDR3 nucleotides: TGTGCCAGCAGTTTTCCGGGACAGTCCAATCAGCCCCAGCATTTT. Amino acids: CASSFPGQSNQPQHF. The rearrangement joins TRBV6-6 to TRBJ1-5; 7 bases align to TRBD1. CDR1 is MNHNY and CDR2 is SVGAGI in the germline V gene (reference sequence). The junction had 6 bases not matched to a gene; V was cut back by 4 bases and J by 3 bases. The CDR3 sequence is 15 residues long.

This chain uses TRBV29-1 with TRBJ2-1, with D possibly matching TRBD2 (7 bases). The CDR3 has 14 residues. With 4 bases removed from V and 4 bases from J, the gap between germline ends came to 14 bases. Germline V lookup: CDR1 SQVTM, CDR2 ANQGSEA. CDR3 residues: CSVGPRGGYNEQFF. Here the CDR3 DNA reads TGCAGCGTTGGCCCGAGGGGGGGGTACAATGAGCAGTTCTTC.

In DNA form, the CDR3 reads TGTGCCAGTAGTAGACAGGGTGGCAATCAGCCCCAGCATTTT. Its translation is CASSRQGGNQPQHF. The chain joins TRBV19 to TRBJ1-5, with TRBD1 matching over 7 bases. Germline CDR1 reads LNHDA; CDR2 reads SQIVND (reference sequence). This CDR3 has 14 residues. V gave up 4 bases and J gave up 2 bases; unmatched junction bases: 2.

The J gene is TRBJ2-3, the V gene TRBV7-3; TRBD2 matches 8 bases. The V and J ends lost 3 bases and 2 bases, in that order; junction bases with no gene match: 1. This CDR3 spans 14 amino acids. Germline V lookup: CDR1 SGHTA, CDR2 FQGTGA. This CDR3 reads CASSFGGVTDTQYF. The CDR3 DNA reads TGTGCCAGCAGCTTCGGGGGGGTCACAGATACGCAGTATTTT.

In this sample, this clone turned up once. V is TRBV5-4 and J is TRBJ2-2; weak D call: TRBD1 (5 bases). The V end was cut by 3 bases, the J end by 8 bases, with 8 bases between. The germline gives CDR1 SGHNT, CDR2 YYREEE (reference sequence). The CDR3 is made up of 12 amino acids. In DNA form, the CDR3 reads TGTGCCAGCAGCTGGGGCCAGGGGGAGCTGTTTTTT. It yields the protein CASSWGQGELFF.

The gene calls are TRBV6-5 and TRBJ2-7; D possibly corresponds to TRBD2 (6 bases). CDR1 and CDR2 (germline): MNHEY, SVGAGI. Trimming took off 0 bases at V and 1 base at J, with 10 bases between the two ends. The CDR3 length is 15 residues. The CDR3 here is CASSYSSEGSYEQYF. The CDR3 DNA sequence: TGTGCCAGCAGTTACTCGTCGGAGGGGTCCTACGAGCAGTACTTC.

This clone occurred once. CDR3 in DNA: TGTGCCAGCACCCGGGGTAGCGGGACCTACAATGAGCAGTTCTTC. Its translation: CASTRGSGTYNEQFF. This rearrangement joins TRBV7-2 to TRBJ2-1; 8 nucleotides match TRBD2. Germline lookup yields CDR1 SGHTA and CDR2 FQGNSA. The CDR3 runs to 15 residues. J was trimmed by 2 bases and V by 7 bases; bases with no gene match: 7. Combining the CDR3 with reference TRBV7-2 and TRBJ2-1 gives the whole variable domain GAGVSQSPSNKVTEKGKDVELRCDPISGHTALYWYRQSLGQGLEFLIYFQGNSAPDKSGLPSDRFSAERTGGSVSTLTIQRTQQEDSAVYLCASTRGSGTYNEQFFGPGTRLTVL.

CDR3 DNA sequence: TGCGCCAGCAGCTTCGATACAGGGTTGAGTGGCTACACCTTC. It is translated as CASSFDTGLSGYTF. The chain is built from TRBV5-1 and TRBJ1-2; the D gene is possibly TRBD1 (6 bases). In germline, CDR1 is SGHRS, CDR2 YFSETQ. The CDR3 spans 14 residues. The V gene lost 2 bases and the J gene lost 7 bases, with 15 bases spanning the gap.

In nucleotides, the CDR3 is TGTGCCAGCAGCCAAGATTCTTGGACTAGCGGGAGCCGTGATACGCAGTATTTT. Protein sequence: CASSQDSWTSGSRDTQYF. The J gene is TRBJ2-3, the V gene TRBV3-1 (or the pseudogene TRBV3-2); 13 bases match TRBD2. Germline lookup yields CDR1 LGHDT and CDR2 YNNKEL (reference sequence). J gave up 6 bases and V 0 bases, and 9 bases lay outside the gene matches. CDR3 length: 18 amino acids.

The rearrangement joins TRBV10-3 to TRBJ2-6; D perhaps matches TRBD2 (6 bases). Trimming pared 5 bases from V and 0 bases from J, leaving 14 bases between. The germline V gene encodes CDR1 ENHRY and CDR2 SYGVKD. The CDR3 loop spans 17 amino acids. This chain's CDR3 is CAISLRGFTSGANVLTF. The CDR3 bases are TGTGCCATCAGTCTGCGGGGTTTTACCTCTGGGGCCAACGTCCTGACTTTC.

This rearrangement joins TRBV12-3 or TRBV12-4 to TRBJ1-2; 8 nucleotides align to TRBD1. There are 13 residues in the CDR3. With V trimmed by 8 bases and J by 3 bases, 5 bases remained unmatched. In DNA form, the CDR3 reads TGTGCCAGCGGATTACAGGGGGACTATGGCTACACCTTC. This encodes CASGLQGDYGYTF.

This rearrangement joins TRBV6-2 or TRBV6-3 to TRBJ2-1; possibly TRBD2 for D (6 bases). The germline V and J ends were trimmed by 0 bases and 9 bases, with 15 bases remaining between them. Germline assignment: CDR1 MNHEY and CDR2 SVGEGT. The CDR3 totals 15 residues. The CDR3 coding sequence is TGTGCCAGCAGTTACTCGAGGGACTCGAGCGGTGAGCAGTTCTTC. Residues: CASSYSRDSSGEQFF.

The V and J genes are TRBV7-9 and TRBJ2-1, with 8 bases that match TRBD2. This CDR3 region has 18 residues. V gave up 4 bases and J gave up 5 bases; unmatched junction bases: 16. Germline V lookup: CDR1 SEHNR, CDR2 FQNEAQ (reference sequence). CDR3 amino acids: CASSSRASAGVSHNEQFF. The CDR3 DNA sequence: TGTGCCAGCAGCTCTAGGGCCTCAGCGGGAGTTTCCCACAATGAGCAGTTCTTC.

The CDR3: CASSPPTSGEGTDTQYF. Here the CDR3 DNA reads TGTGCCAGCAGCCCTCCGACTAGCGGGGAAGGGACAGATACGCAGTATTTT. V and J are TRBV7-9 and TRBJ2-3; 11 nucleotides align to TRBD2. Germline V gene sequence: CDR1 SEHNR, CDR2 FQNEAQ (reference sequence). The CDR3 extends over 17 amino acids. Trimming took 5 bases from V and 3 from J; bases not matched to a gene: 10.

The J gene is TRBJ1-5, the V gene TRBV5-5; no clear D. Germline V gene lookup returns CDR1 SGHKS and CDR2 YYEKEE (reference sequence). This CDR3 has 13 residues. The V gene lost 0 bases and the J gene lost 6 bases, with 7 bases spanning the gap. CDR3 in amino acids: CASSLGPGQPQHF. In DNA, the CDR3 is TGTGCCAGCAGCTTGGGTCCGGGTCAGCCCCAGCATTTT.

This clone has only one observation. The chain is built from TRBV3-1 (or the pseudogene TRBV3-2) and TRBJ2-5, with 9 bases fitting TRBD2. J gave up 1 base and V 1 base, and 1 base lay outside the gene matches. This CDR3 region has 15 residues. Germline V gene lookup returns CDR1 LGHDT and CDR2 YNNKEL (reference sequence). This CDR3 reads CASSQAAGGQETQYF. Written as DNA, the CDR3 is TGTGCCAGCAGCCAAGCAGCGGGGGGCCAAGAGACCCAGTACTTC.

The chain recombines TRBV19 with TRBJ2-7, with 7 nucleotides matching TRBD1. This CDR3 spans 14 amino acids. The V segment lost 6 bases and the J segment 5 bases; nucleotides outside the gene matches: 10. The germline V gene has CDR1 LNHDA and CDR2 SQIVND (reference sequence). Here the CDR3 DNA reads TGTGCCAGTAGCTTGGGGACAGCGATAGACGAGCAGTACTTC. Amino acid sequence: CASSLGTAIDEQYF.

The chain links TRBV15 to TRBJ1-1; D remains unclear. Germline assignment: CDR1 LNHNV and CDR2 YYDKDF (reference sequence). CDR3 length: 16 amino acids. V lost 1 base to trimming and J lost 1 base, with 13 bases between them. CDR3 region: CATSRAGILRNTEAFF. DNA for the CDR3: TGTGCCACCAGCAGAGCGGGAATTCTGAGGAACACTGAAGCTTTCTTT.

The V call is TRBV9, the J call TRBJ2-5; 8 positions match TRBD1. J lost 5 bases, V lost 3 bases, and 9 bases had no gene match. The CDR3 runs to 15 residues. Looked up from germline, CDR1 is SGDLS and CDR2 is YYNGEE. CDR3 nucleotide sequence: TGTGCCAGCAGCGCCGTGGGACAGGTAGTGGAGACCCAGTACTTC. Its protein is CASSAVGQVVETQYF.